Each of the 2 T cell receptor beta chains below was sequenced from the same sample in a study of T cell clonotyping in hematopoietic cell transplantation. Time point described: recipient sample about 28 days before transplant, after cytoreduction. Sequenced by immunoSEQ multiplex PCR; TCRdb stores in-frame clones only, minus some. The sample has tens of thousands of clones; about 95% are singletons. Here the sequenced sample was peripheral blood mononuclear cells, taken before stem cell transplant. The receptors come from a woman between 50 and 59 years old with acute myeloid leukemia. Some clones in this sample may be carry-over from other donors' samples.

The CDR3 loop is CASSMGTDLNTEAFF. In nucleotides, the CDR3 is TGTGCCAGTAGTATGGGGACGGATTTGAACACTGAAGCTTTCTTT. V and J are TRBV19 and TRBJ1-1; tentative D call: TRBD1 (5 bases). Germline CDR1 LNHDA, CDR2 SQIVND (reference sequence). The ends were cut back, 3 bases at V and 0 bases at J, with 11 bases in the middle. This CDR3 comprises 15 residues. Full variable domain (missing parts from reference TRBV19 and TRBJ1-1): DGGITQSPKYLFRKEGQNVTLSCEQNLNHDAMYWYRQDPGQGLRLIYYSQIVNDFQKGDIAEGYSVSREKKESFPLTVTSAQKNPTAFYLCASSMGTDLNTEAFFGQGTRLTVV.

The J gene is TRBJ1-1, the V gene TRBV7-8, with TRBD1 matching over 8 bases. The trim removed 10 bases at V and 4 bases at J, leaving 17 bases unmatched. This CDR3 is built from 16 residues. In germline, CDR1 is SGHVS, CDR2 FQNEAQ. CDR3 in DNA: TGTGCCACCAAAGACAGGGGTACCGCTAGTTTCACTGAAGCTTTCTTT. Protein sequence: CATKDRGTASFTEAFF.